This entry lists 18 T cell receptor beta chains sequenced from one sample in a study of memory CD4+ T cells and cytomegalovirus serostatus. The sort gate was single viable CD3+CD4+CD8-CD45RO+ cells for memory CD4+ T cells. Sequenced by immunoSEQ multiplex PCR; TCRdb stores in-frame clones only, minus some. This sample yields some 30,000 clones, of which under 80% are seen a single time; 0.63% belongs to the top ten. Sample: memory CD4+ T cells from blood. These receptors came from an adult in good health and CMV-seronegative. Some clones in this sample may be carry-over from other donors' samples.

V gene TRBV7-2 combines with J gene TRBJ1-3; D is unclear. The CDR3 has 14 residues. From germline, CDR1 is SGHTA and CDR2 FQGNSA. V lost 8 bases to trimming and J lost 0 bases, with 11 bases between them. CDR3 DNA: TGTGCCAGCGGTCGCAGCAACTCTGGAAACACCATATATTTT. Protein sequence: CASGRSNSGNTIYF.

This chain connects TRBV4-1 to TRBJ1-4; the D is unclear. This CDR3 is built from 13 residues. V dropped 4 bases and J dropped 7 bases, with 10 bases sitting between them. The germline V gene encodes CDR1 MGHRA and CDR2 YSYEKL. CDR3 in amino acids: CASSRVSGEKLFF. The DNA of the CDR3 is TGCGCCAGCAGCCGCGTCTCGGGTGAAAAACTGTTTTTT.

In this sample, this clone turned up a few times. The chain uses TRBV4-1 and TRBJ1-1, with 7 bases fitting TRBD1. Germline V gene data show CDR1 as MGHRA and CDR2 as YSYEKL. Trimming removed 1 base from V and 5 bases from J; junction bases left unmatched: 7. The CDR3 has 15 amino acids. CDR3 sequence reads: CASSQAYRGRTEAFF. DNA for the CDR3: TGCGCCAGCAGCCAAGCTTACAGGGGTAGGACTGAAGCTTTCTTT.

The gene calls are TRBV9 and TRBJ2-7, with D perhaps matching TRBD1 (6 bases). CDR1 SGDLS and CDR2 YYNGEE come from the germline V gene. The CDR3 runs to 15 residues. Trimming pared 0 bases from V and 6 bases from J, leaving 16 bases between. CDR3 sequence (DNA): TGTGCCAGCAGCGTAGCTACAGGGTTCGGCGGCGAGCAGTACTTC. Translated: CASSVATGFGGEQYF.

V usage is TRBV6-4 and J usage is TRBJ1-1; 9 bases line up with TRBD1. Germline loops: CDR1 MRHNA, CDR2 SNTAGT. The length of the CDR3 is 14 residues. After removal of 6 bases from V and 2 bases from J, the junction contained 4 bases not matched to a gene. The CDR3: CASRRTGANTEAFF. As DNA, the CDR3 is TGTGCCAGCAGGAGGACAGGGGCTAACACTGAAGCTTTCTTT.

This chain links TRBV6-1 with TRBJ1-1; possible D gene TRBD1, 5 bases. Germline assignment: CDR1 MNHNS and CDR2 SASEGT. The length of the CDR3 is 13 residues. V lost 6 bases to trimming and J lost 1 base, with 9 bases between them. The CDR3 DNA is TGTGCCAGCAGGGGACTGACGAACACTGAAGCTTTCTTT. This sequence encodes CASRGLTNTEAFF.

The J gene is TRBJ1-6, the V gene TRBV18; perhaps TRBD1 as D (5 bases). Germline CDR1 KGHSH, CDR2 LQKENI. CDR3 length: 13 residues. V lost 2 bases to trimming and J lost 7 bases, with 6 bases between them. The CDR3 loop reads CASSPGTNSPLHF. CDR3 DNA sequence: TGTGCCAGCTCACCAGGGACGAATTCACCCCTCCACTTT.

The chain couples TRBV6-5 to TRBJ1-2; 12 nucleotides line up with TRBD1. The germline gives CDR1 MNHEY, CDR2 SVGAGI. Trimming at V came to 3 bases and at J to 7 bases, leaving 6 bases not matched to a gene. The CDR3 spans 15 residues. CDR3 loop: CASSYGGQGARGYTF. The CDR3 DNA reads as TGTGCCAGCAGTTATGGGGGACAGGGGGCGCGTGGCTACACCTTC.

The chain employs TRBV7-6 and TRBJ1-5; D ambiguous. Deletions cut 3 bases from V and 5 bases from J, with 8 bases between. The CDR3 covers 13 residues. Germline loops: CDR1 SGHVS, CDR2 FNYEAQ. CDR3 DNA sequence: TGTGCCAGCAGCTTGGCAGAAGATCAGCCCCAGCATTTT. Protein product: CASSLAEDQPQHF.

The CDR3 bases are TGTGCCAGCAGCTTAGGACAGGGGGGGCCCTACGAGCAGTACTTC. It encodes CASSLGQGGPYEQYF. The V gene is TRBV7-6, the J gene TRBJ2-7; 9 bases align to TRBD1. Germline CDR1 and CDR2: SGHVS and FNYEAQ. V lost 1 base and J lost 2; bases outside the gene matches: 3. CDR3 size: 15 residues. Using reference TRBV7-6 and TRBJ2-7 for the parts outside the CDR3, the full variable domain is GAGVSQSPRYKVTKRGQDVALRCDPISGHVSLYWYRQALGQGPEFLTYFNYEAQQDKSGLPNDRFSAERPEGSISTLTIQRTEQRDSAMYRCASSLGQGGPYEQYFGPGTRLTVT.

The chain employs TRBV29-1 and TRBJ2-1, with 12 nucleotides matching TRBD1. Germline V gene lookup returns CDR1 SQVTM and CDR2 ANQGSEA. The CDR3 spans 16 residues. J was trimmed by 6 bases and V by 6 bases; bases with no gene match: 12. The CDR3 DNA reads TGCAGCGTCGACGGGACAGGGGGCTTGATAAGCAATGAGCAGTTCTTC. It codes for CSVDGTGGLISNEQFF.

The chain recombines TRBV5-1 with TRBJ2-5, with D maybe TRBD2 (5 bases). The CDR3 contains 14 residues. Germline assignment: CDR1 SGHRS and CDR2 YFSETQ. V lost 6 bases, J lost 4 bases, and 16 bases lay in between. In DNA form, the CDR3 reads TGCGCCAGCACTACGGGATGGGCCGGAGAGACCCAGTACTTC. This codes for CASTTGWAGETQYF.

The chain employs TRBV20-1 and TRBJ1-3; no definite D call. The V gene lost 7 bases and the J gene lost 4 bases, with 8 bases spanning the gap. Germline values: CDR1 DFQATT, CDR2 SNEGSKA (reference sequence). This CDR3 is 11 amino acids long. CDR3 coding DNA: TGCAGTGGCCTGACAGGAAACACCATATATTTT. It is translated as CSGLTGNTIYF.

In this sample, this clone turned up once. The chain recombines TRBV18 with TRBJ2-2; D is ambiguous. V was pared by 0 bases and J by 5 bases, with 7 bases between. Germline lookup yields CDR1 KGHSH and CDR2 LQKENI. The CDR3 has 14 amino acids. The CDR3 sequence: CASSPPEGTGELFF. The CDR3 DNA reads as TGTGCCAGCTCACCACCGGAAGGGACCGGGGAGCTGTTTTTT.

The chain recombines TRBV18 with TRBJ1-2; D is uncertain. CDR3 length equals 13 residues. The V end lost 2 bases, the J end lost 4 bases, and 8 bases lay between the germline ends. The V gene's germline CDR1 is KGHSH and CDR2 LQKENI. The CDR3 DNA sequence: TGTGCCAGCTCACCAGACAAGGGCTATGGCTACACCTTC. Protein sequence: CASSPDKGYGYTF.

The rearrangement joins TRBV25-1 to TRBJ2-2, with 11 bases fitting TRBD1. The CDR3 has 16 residues. From germline, CDR1 is MGHDK and CDR2 SYGVNS. The junction had 6 bases not matched to a gene; V was cut back by 4 bases and J by 5 bases. The CDR3 here is CASSAGTGGYTGELFF. Written as DNA, the CDR3 is TGTGCCAGCAGTGCCGGGACAGGGGGATATACCGGGGAGCTGTTTTTT. The entire variable domain, with the rest obtained from reference TRBV25-1 and TRBJ2-2, is as follows: EADIYQTPRYLVIGTGKKITLECSQTMGHDKMYWYQQDPGMELHLIHYSYGVNSTEKGDLSSESTVSRIRTEHFPLTLESARPSHTSQYLCASSAGTGGYTGELFFGEGSRLTVL.

The chain combines TRBV5-6 with TRBJ1-1; D not resolved. Germline CDR1 is SGHDT and CDR2 is YYEEEE. V was trimmed by 0 bases and J by 0 bases, leaving 12 bases between them. This CDR3 is built from 16 residues. The DNA of the CDR3 is TGTGCCAGCAGCTTGGGACCAGCAGTCATGAACACTGAAGCTTTCTTT. Encoded protein: CASSLGPAVMNTEAFF.

The chain employs TRBV7-9 and TRBJ2-2; D ambiguous. CDR1 and CDR2 (germline): SEHNR, FQNEAQ (reference sequence). This CDR3 is 14 amino acids long. Trimming removed 0 bases at V and 4 bases at J, with 6 bases between. The CDR3 protein is CASSLANPTGELFF. Here the CDR3 DNA reads TGTGCCAGCAGCTTAGCCAACCCCACCGGGGAGCTGTTTTTT.